This is a list of T cell receptor beta chains from one sample in a study of control samples from healthy donors and cancer patients. The protocol was immunoSEQ multiplex PCR, while the TCRdb copy is restricted to in-frame clones and leaves out a portion. The data contain 150,000 or so clones, around 94% of them singletons. The sequencing input was PBMCs. These receptor sequences come from a man aged 60 to 69 with colorectal cancer. The CDR3 runs from the conserved cysteine through the conserved F or W. The D gene is left open where the match is weak. Size values are once, few and many counts, or a class for expanded clones, and some rows have none.

D: .; size: .; J: TRBJ1-5; V: TRBV19; length: 14; DNA: TGTGCCAGTAGGGAGGACAGTCCCAATCAGCCCCAGCATTTT; CDR3: CASREDSPNQPQHF
D: .; size: once; J: TRBJ2-5; V: TRBV12-3/TRBV12-4; length: 13; DNA: TGTGCCAGCAGTCGGTCTGAACAAGAGACCCAGTACTTC; CDR3: CASSRSEQETQYF
D: .; size: .; J: TRBJ1-3; V: TRBV14; length: 13; DNA: TGTGCCAGCAGCCAAGGGTCCCGAAACACCATATATTTT; CDR3: CASSQGSRNTIYF
D: .; size: .; J: TRBJ2-6; V: TRBV5-1; length: 17; DNA: TGCGCCAGCAGCTTGGTGCGGCAGATCTCTGGGGCCAACGTCCTGACTTTC; CDR3: CASSLVRQISGANVLTF
D: TRBD1; size: .; J: TRBJ1-2; V: TRBV20-1; length: 15; DNA: TGCAGTGCTAGTGTCGGGACAGGGAGTAACTATGGCTACACCTTC; CDR3: CSASVGTGSNYGYTF
D: TRBD1; size: .; J: TRBJ1-2; V: TRBV30; length: 13; DNA: TGTGCCTGGAGGGGGCAGGGGGCGGAAGGCTACACCTTC; CDR3: CAWRGQGAEGYTF
D: .; size: .; J: TRBJ1-1; V: TRBV7-2; length: 14; DNA: TGTGCCAGCAGCTTGAGCGGGAGGAGAACTGAAGCTTTCTTT; CDR3: CASSLSGRRTEAFF
D: .; size: .; J: TRBJ1-3; V: TRBV30; length: 11; DNA: TGTGCCTGGACTCCAGGAAACACCATATATTTT; CDR3: CAWTPGNTIYF
D: TRBD1; size: .; J: TRBJ1-5; V: TRBV4-1; length: 19; DNA: TGCGCCAGCAGCCAAGAGCCGGCGACAGGGCGGGTTAGCAATCAGCCCCAGCATTTT; CDR3: CASSQEPATGRVSNQPQHF
D: .; size: .; J: TRBJ1-1; V: TRBV25-1; length: 13; DNA: TGTGCCAGCAGGAATACAGTGAACACTGAAGCTTTCTTT; CDR3: CASRNTVNTEAFF
D: TRBD1; size: .; J: TRBJ1-1; V: TRBV7-2; length: 17; DNA: TGTGCCAGCAGCTTAGTAGGGGGAACAGGGGGCCGCACTGAAGCTTTCTTT; CDR3: CASSLVGGTGGRTEAFF
D: .; size: .; J: TRBJ1-6; V: TRBV2; length: 13; DNA: TGTGCCAGCACCGCCAGGTCGCATTTAGCCCTCCACTTT; CDR3: CASTARSHLALHF
D: TRBD1; size: .; J: TRBJ1-2; V: TRBV7-9; length: 15; DNA: TGTGCCAGCAGCTTGGCCGGGACAGTTGGGTATGGCTACACCTTC; CDR3: CASSLAGTVGYGYTF
D: TRBD2; size: .; J: TRBJ2-5; V: TRBV30; length: 15; DNA: TGTGCCTGGAGTCCCCCCGGAGCGGGGGAAGAGACCCAGTACTTC; CDR3: CAWSPPGAGEETQYF
D: .; size: .; J: TRBJ2-2; V: TRBV6-5; length: 14; DNA: TGTGCCAGCAGTTACTTCCGAATAAGCGGGGAGCTGTTTTTT; CDR3: CASSYFRISGELFF
D: TRBD2; size: .; J: TRBJ2-2; V: TRBV7-7; length: 16; DNA: TGTGCCAGCAGCGCAGGCGGGGGGGCGGACACCGGGGAGCTGTTTTTT; CDR3: CASSAGGGADTGELFF
D: .; size: .; J: TRBJ1-1; V: TRBV5-4; length: 14; DNA: TGTGCCAGCAGCGCCAGGGTTTTGAACACTGAAGCTTTCTTT; CDR3: CASSARVLNTEAFF
D: .; size: .; J: TRBJ2-5; V: TRBV9; length: 15; DNA: TGTGCCAGCAGCGTAGAGGGGGTAGGGCAGGAGACCCAGTACTTC; CDR3: CASSVEGVGQETQYF
D: .; size: .; J: TRBJ1-2; V: TRBV3-1/TRBV3-2; length: 13; DNA: TGTGCCAGCAGCCTGCGTAGAGGGAATGGCTACACCTTC; CDR3: CASSLRRGNGYTF
D: .; size: .; J: TRBJ2-3; V: TRBV5-1; length: 16; DNA: TGCGCCAGCAACGCCATCGGGGGTGGTTCAACAGATACGCAGTATTTT; CDR3: CASNAIGGGSTDTQYF
D: .; size: .; J: TRBJ2-5; V: TRBV3-1/TRBV3-2; length: 14; DNA: TGTGCCAGCAGCCAAGAGGGGCCCCAAGAGACCCAGTACTTC; CDR3: CASSQEGPQETQYF
D: .; size: .; J: TRBJ2-7; V: TRBV25-1; length: 14; DNA: TGTGCCAGCAGTGATGGAAGGTACTCCTACGAGCAGTACTTC; CDR3: CASSDGRYSYEQYF
D: .; size: .; J: TRBJ1-1; V: TRBV5-8; length: 14; DNA: TGTGCCAGCAGCGCTGAGGGGCGTACAGCTGAAGCTTTCTTT; CDR3: CASSAEGRTAEAFF
D: .; size: few; J: TRBJ2-7; V: TRBV15; length: 13; DNA: TGTGCCTCGGCTGCGGGGCTGAACTACGAGCAGTACTTC; CDR3: CASAAGLNYEQYF
D: TRBD2; size: .; J: TRBJ2-3; V: TRBV9; length: 18; DNA: TGTGCCAGCAGCACCCGTGCGGTAGCGGGGGTGTTGGCAGATACGCAGTATTTT; CDR3: CASSTRAVAGVLADTQYF
D: .; size: .; J: TRBJ1-4; V: TRBV5-6; length: 13; DNA: TGTGCCAGCAGCACGAACTCCGGGGAAAAACTGTTTTTT; CDR3: CASSTNSGEKLFF
D: .; size: .; J: TRBJ2-7; V: TRBV6-4; length: 15; DNA: TGTGCCGGCGCCGGTGAGTCCAGGCCGTCCGGAGGGCAGTACTTC; CDR3: CAGAGESRPSGGQYF
D: .; size: .; J: TRBJ2-7; V: TRBV5-1; length: 11; DNA: TGCGCCAGCAGCTTGGGATACGAGCAGTACTTC; CDR3: CASSLGYEQYF
D: TRBD1; size: .; J: TRBJ2-1; V: TRBV4-1; length: 14; DNA: TGCGCCAGCAGCCCCGGACAGGCCTACAATGAGCAGTTCTTC; CDR3: CASSPGQAYNEQFF
D: .; size: .; J: TRBJ2-1; V: TRBV9; length: 15; DNA: TGTGCCAGCAGCGTCTCCCTGAGCTCCTACAATGAGCAGTTCTTC; CDR3: CASSVSLSSYNEQFF
D: .; size: .; J: TRBJ2-1; V: TRBV27; length: 13; DNA: TGTGCCAGCAATAACCAAGGGTACAATGAGCAGTTCTTC; CDR3: CASNNQGYNEQFF
D: TRBD1; size: .; J: TRBJ1-5; V: TRBV15; length: 15; DNA: TGTGCCACCACCCAAGGGGGGACAGAGGGACAGCCCCAGCATTTT; CDR3: CATTQGGTEGQPQHF
D: .; size: .; J: TRBJ1-2; V: TRBV6-5; length: 13; DNA: TGTGCCAGCAGTTACGCAGGAAACTATGGCTACACCTTC; CDR3: CASSYAGNYGYTF
D: .; size: .; J: TRBJ1-2; V: TRBV21-1; length: 13; DNA: TGTGCCATCCCCTGGGGGGGGGACTATGGCTACACCTTC; CDR3: CAIPWGGDYGYTF
D: .; size: .; J: TRBJ1-5; V: TRBV2; length: 16; DNA: TGTGCCAGCAGTGTCGACGGGGGTAGTGGCAATCAGCCCCAGCATTTT; CDR3: CASSVDGGSGNQPQHF
D: .; size: .; J: TRBJ1-2; V: TRBV29-1; length: 17; DNA: TGCAGCGTTGACGTCAGACCCCCTCTTCTCACTAACTATGGCTACACCTTC; CDR3: CSVDVRPPLLTNYGYTF
D: .; size: .; J: TRBJ1-2; V: TRBV6-5; length: 14; DNA: TGTGCCAGCAAGCCCCTGGCAGGGGCCTATGGCTACACCTTC; CDR3: CASKPLAGAYGYTF
D: TRBD1; size: .; J: TRBJ2-5; V: TRBV5-6; length: 15; DNA: TGTGCCAGCAGCTTCGATCGGGACAGCCAAGAGACCCAGTACTTC; CDR3: CASSFDRDSQETQYF
D: .; size: .; J: TRBJ1-5; V: TRBV6-5; length: 15; DNA: TGTGCCAGCAGGAGGGAGGGGGTGGGCAATCAGCCCCAGCATTTT; CDR3: CASRREGVGNQPQHF
D: .; size: .; J: TRBJ2-1; V: TRBV5-1; length: 16; DNA: TGCGCCAGCAGCTTGCAGGGGACCATCTCCTACAATGAGCAGTTCTTC; CDR3: CASSLQGTISYNEQFF
D: .; size: .; J: TRBJ2-1; V: TRBV10-3; length: 15; DNA: TGTGCCATCAGTGAAGGTGGGCAAGGGGACAATGAGCAGTTCTTC; CDR3: CAISEGGQGDNEQFF
D: .; size: .; J: TRBJ1-1; V: TRBV19; length: 14; DNA: TGTGCCAGTAGTATCGGGGTCATGAACACTGAAGCTTTCTTT; CDR3: CASSIGVMNTEAFF
D: TRBD1; size: .; J: TRBJ1-5; V: TRBV6-4; length: 17; DNA: TGTGCCAGCAGTGACCCCGCCGGACAGGGGGCGAGTCAGCCCCAGCATTTT; CDR3: CASSDPAGQGASQPQHF
D: TRBD1; size: .; J: TRBJ1-1; V: TRBV5-1; length: 14; DNA: TGCGCCAGCAGCGGACAGGGGGCGGTCACTGAAGCTTTCTTT; CDR3: CASSGQGAVTEAFF
D: .; size: .; J: TRBJ2-1; V: TRBV21-1; length: 14; DNA: TGTCCCGCCGCCGACAGGGCACCCTACAATGAGCAGTTCTTC; CDR3: CPAADRAPYNEQFF
D: .; size: .; J: TRBJ2-7; V: TRBV5-1; length: 14; DNA: TGCGCCAGCAGCTTGACAGGGGAGGGTTCCGAGCAGTACTTC; CDR3: CASSLTGEGSEQYF